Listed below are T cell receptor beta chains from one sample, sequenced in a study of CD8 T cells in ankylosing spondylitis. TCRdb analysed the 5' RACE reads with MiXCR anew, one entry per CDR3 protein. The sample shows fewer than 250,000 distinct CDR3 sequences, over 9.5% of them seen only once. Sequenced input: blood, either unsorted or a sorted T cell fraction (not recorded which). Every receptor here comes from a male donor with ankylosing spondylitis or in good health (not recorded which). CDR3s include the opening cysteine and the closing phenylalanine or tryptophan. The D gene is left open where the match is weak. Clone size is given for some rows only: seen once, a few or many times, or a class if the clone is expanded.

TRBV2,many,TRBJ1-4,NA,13,CASQGTLGGKLFF,TGTGCCAGCCAGGGTACCCTCGGCGGAAAACTGTTTTTT
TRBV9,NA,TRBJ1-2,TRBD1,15,CASSVVGTGVSGYTF,TGTGCCAGCAGCGTAGTTGGGACAGGAGTTAGCGGCTACACCTTC
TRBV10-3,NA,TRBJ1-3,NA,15,CAISETVATGNTIYF,TGTGCCATCAGTGAGACTGTGGCTACTGGAAACACCATATATTTT
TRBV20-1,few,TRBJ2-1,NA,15,CSARDTAGPYNEQFF,TGCAGTGCTAGAGATACTGCTGGGCCCTACAATGAGCAGTTCTTC
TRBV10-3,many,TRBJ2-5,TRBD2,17,CAISELERGRQQETQYF,TGTGCCATCAGTGAGTTGGAGCGGGGGCGACAACAAGAGACCCAGTACTTC
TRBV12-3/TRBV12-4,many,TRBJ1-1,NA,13,CASRTQVTTEAFF,TGTGCCAGCAGGACACAGGTGACCACTGAAGCTTTCTTT
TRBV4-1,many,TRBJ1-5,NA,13,CASSQGGNQPQHF,TGCGCCAGCAGCCAAGGGGGCAATCAGCCCCAGCATTTT
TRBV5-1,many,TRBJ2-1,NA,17,CASSSPTRQSSYNEQFF,TGCGCCAGCAGCTCCCCTACTAGACAGAGCTCCTACAATGAGCAGTTCTTC
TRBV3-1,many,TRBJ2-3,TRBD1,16,CASSPKRTGGRDTQYF,TGTGCCAGCAGCCCAAAAAGGACAGGGGGACGTGATACGCAGTATTTT
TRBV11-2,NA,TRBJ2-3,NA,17,CASSREGGLLYTDTQYF,TGTGCCAGCAGTCGAGAGGGGGGGCTATTGTACACAGATACGCAGTATTTT
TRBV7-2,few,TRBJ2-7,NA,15,CASSGGGQSAYEQYF,TGTGCCAGCAGCGGCGGAGGGCAGAGCGCCTACGAGCAGTACTTC
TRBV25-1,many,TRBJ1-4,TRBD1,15,CASSDRQGAGGKLFF,TGTGCCAGCAGTGATCGACAGGGGGCAGGCGGAAAACTGTTTTTT
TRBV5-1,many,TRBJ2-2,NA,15,CASSLAGADTGELFF,TGCGCCAGCAGCTTGGCCGGGGCGGACACCGGGGAGCTGTTTTTT
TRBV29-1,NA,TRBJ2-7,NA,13,CSAEAGQAYEQYF,TGCAGCGCCGAGGCGGGCCAAGCCTACGAGCAGTACTTC
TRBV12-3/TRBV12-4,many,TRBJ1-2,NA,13,CASSLALLYGYTF,TGTGCCAGCAGTTTAGCACTCCTCTATGGCTACACCTTC
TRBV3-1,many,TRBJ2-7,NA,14,CASSLDRNSYEQYF,TGTGCCAGCAGCCTCGACAGGAACTCCTACGAGCAGTACTTC
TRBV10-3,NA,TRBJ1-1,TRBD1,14,CAISEGQGATEAFF,TGTGCCATCAGTGAAGGACAGGGAGCCACTGAAGCTTTCTTT
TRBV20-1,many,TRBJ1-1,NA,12,CSATGKGTEAFF,TGCAGTGCTACAGGGAAGGGCACTGAAGCTTTCTTT
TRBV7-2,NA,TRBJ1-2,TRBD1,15,CASSPGDSRGIGYTF,TGTGCCAGCAGCCCCGGGGACAGCCGGGGGATTGGCTACACCTTC
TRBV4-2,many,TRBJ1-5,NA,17,CASSQDQLWDSNQPQHF,TGTGCCAGCAGCCAAGATCAACTATGGGATAGCAATCAGCCCCAGCATTTT
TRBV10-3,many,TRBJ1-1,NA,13,CAIRGAGGAEAFF,TGTGCCATCAGGGGCGCGGGGGGAGCTGAAGCTTTCTTT
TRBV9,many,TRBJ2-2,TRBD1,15,CASEPGTGYAGELFF,TGTGCCAGCGAGCCCGGGACAGGCTACGCTGGGGAGCTGTTTTTT
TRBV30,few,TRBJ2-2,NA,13,CAWNSGNTGELFF,TGTGCCTGGAATTCGGGGAACACCGGGGAGCTGTTTTTT